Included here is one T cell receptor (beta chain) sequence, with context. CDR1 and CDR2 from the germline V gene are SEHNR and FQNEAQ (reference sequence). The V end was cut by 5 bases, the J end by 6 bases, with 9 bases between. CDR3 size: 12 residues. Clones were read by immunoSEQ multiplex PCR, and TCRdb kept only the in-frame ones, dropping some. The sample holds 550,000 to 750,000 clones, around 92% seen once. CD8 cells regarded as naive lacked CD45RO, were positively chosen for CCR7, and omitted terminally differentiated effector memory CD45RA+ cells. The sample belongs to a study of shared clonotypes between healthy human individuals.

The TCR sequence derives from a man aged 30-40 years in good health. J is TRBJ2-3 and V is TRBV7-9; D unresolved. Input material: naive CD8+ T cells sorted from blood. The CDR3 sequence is CASSPGADTQYF. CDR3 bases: TGTGCCAGCAGCCCCGGCGCGGATACGCAGTATTTT.